Listed here is a single T cell receptor beta chain. The method was immunoSEQ multiplex PCR; TCRdb's version includes in-frame clones alone and lacks a portion of them. The repertoire includes roughly 360,000 clones, around 87% of them detected once, and 1% to 1.5% sits in the top ten. This entry belongs to a study of blood T cell repertoires in COVID-19. Deletions cut 5 bases from V and 6 bases from J, with 10 bases between. Germline values: CDR1 DFQATT, CDR2 SNEGSKA (reference sequence). The CDR3 length is 11 residues. Sequences were obtained from PBMCs or T cells enriched from blood (not recorded which). The TCR comes from a young man who had recovered from COVID-19. The gene calls are TRBV20-1 and TRBJ1-2, with D tentatively TRBD1 (5 bases). The CDR3 DNA reads as TGCAGTGCTCTTTGGGGGGATGGCTACACCTTC. It yields the protein CSALWGDGYTF.